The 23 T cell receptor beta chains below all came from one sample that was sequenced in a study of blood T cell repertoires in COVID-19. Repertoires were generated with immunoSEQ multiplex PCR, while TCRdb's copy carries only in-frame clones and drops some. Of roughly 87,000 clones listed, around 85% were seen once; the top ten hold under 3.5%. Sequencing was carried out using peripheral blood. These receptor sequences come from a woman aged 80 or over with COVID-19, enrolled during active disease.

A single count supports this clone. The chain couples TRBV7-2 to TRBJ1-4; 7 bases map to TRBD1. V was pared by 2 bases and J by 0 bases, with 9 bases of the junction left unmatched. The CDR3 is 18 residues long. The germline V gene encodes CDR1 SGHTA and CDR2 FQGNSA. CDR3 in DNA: TGTGCCAGCAGCTTACTTCGACAGGGCCAACCAACTAATGAAAAACTGTTTTTT. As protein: CASSLLRQGQPTNEKLFF.

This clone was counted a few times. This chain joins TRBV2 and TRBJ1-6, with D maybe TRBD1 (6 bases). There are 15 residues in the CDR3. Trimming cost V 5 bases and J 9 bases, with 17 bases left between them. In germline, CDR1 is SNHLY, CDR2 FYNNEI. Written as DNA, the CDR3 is TGTGCCAGCAGTAAGGACAGAATCTGGGCTTCACCCCTCCACTTT. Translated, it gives CASSKDRIWASPLHF. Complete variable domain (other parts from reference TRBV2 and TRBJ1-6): EPEVTQTPSHQVTQMGQEVILRCVPISNHLYFYWYRQILGQKVEFLVSFYNNEISEKSEIFDDQFSVERPDGSNFTLKIRSTKLEDSAMYFCASSKDRIWASPLHFGNGTRLTVT.

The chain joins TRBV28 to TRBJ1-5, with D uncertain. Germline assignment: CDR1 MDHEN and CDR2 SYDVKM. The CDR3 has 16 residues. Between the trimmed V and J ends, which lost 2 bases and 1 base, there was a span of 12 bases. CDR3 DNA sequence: TGTGCCAGCAGTTTAGGCAGGCTTGGAAGCAATCAGCCCCAGCATTTT. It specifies CASSLGRLGSNQPQHF.

CDR3 region: CASSGHANTEAFF. In DNA form, the CDR3 reads TGTGCCAGCAGTGGACATGCGAACACTGAAGCTTTCTTT. J is TRBJ1-1 and V is TRBV12-3 or TRBV12-4; possible D gene TRBD1, 5 bases. The V end lost 5 bases, the J end lost 1 base, and 8 bases lay between the germline ends. The CDR3 spans 13 residues.

The DNA for the CDR3 is TGTGCCAGCAGCTTACGTAGCGGGAGGGCCTACGAGCAGTACTTC. This sequence encodes CASSLRSGRAYEQYF. This chain connects TRBV7-9 to TRBJ2-7; 11 bases fit TRBD2. V gave up 2 bases and J gave up 2 bases; unmatched junction bases: 2. CDR1 and CDR2 (germline): SEHNR, FQNEAQ (reference sequence). The CDR3 loop spans 15 amino acids.

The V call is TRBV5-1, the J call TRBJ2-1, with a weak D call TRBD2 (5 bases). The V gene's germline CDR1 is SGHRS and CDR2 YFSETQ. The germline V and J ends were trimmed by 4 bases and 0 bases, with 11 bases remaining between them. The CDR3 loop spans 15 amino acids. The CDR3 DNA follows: TGCGCCAGCAGCCTCGCGGGTCTCTCCTACAATGAGCAGTTCTTC. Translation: CASSLAGLSYNEQFF.

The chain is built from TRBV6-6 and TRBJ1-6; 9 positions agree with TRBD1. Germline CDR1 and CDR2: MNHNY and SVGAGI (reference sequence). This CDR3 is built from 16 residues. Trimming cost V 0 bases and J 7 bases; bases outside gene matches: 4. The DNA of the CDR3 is TGTGCCAGCAGTTACTCTGCCGGGACAGGGAATTCACCCCTCCACTTT. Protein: CASSYSAGTGNSPLHF.

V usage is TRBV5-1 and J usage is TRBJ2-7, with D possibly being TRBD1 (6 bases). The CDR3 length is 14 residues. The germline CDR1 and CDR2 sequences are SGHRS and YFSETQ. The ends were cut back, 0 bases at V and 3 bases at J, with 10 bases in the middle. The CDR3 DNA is TGCGCCAGCAGCTTGGATGGGGGCTACTACGAGCAGTACTTC. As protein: CASSLDGGYYEQYF.

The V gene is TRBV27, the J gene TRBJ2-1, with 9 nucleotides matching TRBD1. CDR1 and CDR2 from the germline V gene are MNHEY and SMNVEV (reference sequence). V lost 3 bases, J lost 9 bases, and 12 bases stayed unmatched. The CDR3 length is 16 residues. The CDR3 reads CASSFYTGTGMSEQFF. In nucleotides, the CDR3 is TGTGCCAGCAGTTTCTACACCGGGACAGGGATGTCTGAGCAGTTCTTC.

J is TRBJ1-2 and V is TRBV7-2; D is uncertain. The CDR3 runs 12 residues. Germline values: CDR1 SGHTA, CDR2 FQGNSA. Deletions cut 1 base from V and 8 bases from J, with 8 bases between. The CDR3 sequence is CASSLGQRGYTF. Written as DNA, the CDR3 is TGTGCCAGCAGCTTAGGACAACGGGGCTACACCTTC.

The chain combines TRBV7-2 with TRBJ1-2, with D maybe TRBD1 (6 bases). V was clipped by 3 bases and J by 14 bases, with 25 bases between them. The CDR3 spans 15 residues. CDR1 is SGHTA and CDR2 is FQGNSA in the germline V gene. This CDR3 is CASSFDQGPSMVRTF. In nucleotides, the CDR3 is TGTGCCAGCAGCTTCGACCAGGGGCCCTCTATGGTGAGGACCTTC.

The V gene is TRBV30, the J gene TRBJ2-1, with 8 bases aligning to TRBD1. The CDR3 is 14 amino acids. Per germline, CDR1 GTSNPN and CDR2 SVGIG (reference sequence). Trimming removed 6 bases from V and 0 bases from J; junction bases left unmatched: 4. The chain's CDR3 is CACTGGFSYNEQFF. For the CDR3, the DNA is TGTGCCTGCACAGGGGGATTCTCCTACAATGAGCAGTTCTTC.

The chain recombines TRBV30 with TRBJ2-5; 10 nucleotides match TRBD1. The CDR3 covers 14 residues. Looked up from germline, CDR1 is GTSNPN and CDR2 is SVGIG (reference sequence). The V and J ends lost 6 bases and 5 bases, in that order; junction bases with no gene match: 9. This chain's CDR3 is CACGGQGSWETQYF. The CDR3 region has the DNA TGTGCCTGCGGGGGACAGGGGTCGTGGGAGACCCAGTACTTC.

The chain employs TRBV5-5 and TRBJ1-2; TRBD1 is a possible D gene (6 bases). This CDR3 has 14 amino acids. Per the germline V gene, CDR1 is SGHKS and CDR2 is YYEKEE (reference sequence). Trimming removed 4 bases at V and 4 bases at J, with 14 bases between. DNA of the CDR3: TGTGCCAGCAGCGGGGGCCGGGTATCCTATGGCTACACCTTC. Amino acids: CASSGGRVSYGYTF.

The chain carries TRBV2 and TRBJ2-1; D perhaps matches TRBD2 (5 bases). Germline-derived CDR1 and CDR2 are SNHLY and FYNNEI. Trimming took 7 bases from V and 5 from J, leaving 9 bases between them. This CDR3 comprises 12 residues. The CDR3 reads CASKGDDNEQFF. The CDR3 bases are TGTGCCAGCAAGGGAGATGACAATGAGCAGTTCTTC.

CDR3: CASSYGQGAYEQYF. The CDR3 DNA reads TGTGCCAGCAGCTACGGACAGGGGGCTTACGAGCAGTACTTC. This sequence joins TRBV14 and TRBJ2-7; 11 bases match TRBD1. CDR1 is SGHDN, CDR2 FVKESK, per germline. V gave up 5 bases and J gave up 4 bases; unmatched junction bases: 4. CDR3 length equals 14 residues.

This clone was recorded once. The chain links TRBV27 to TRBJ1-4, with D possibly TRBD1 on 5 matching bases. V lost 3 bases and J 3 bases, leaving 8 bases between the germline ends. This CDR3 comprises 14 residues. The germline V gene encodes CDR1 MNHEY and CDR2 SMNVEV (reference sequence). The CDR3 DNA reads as TGTGCCAGCAGTTTTACAGGCGCTAATGAAAAACTGTTTTTT. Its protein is CASSFTGANEKLFF.

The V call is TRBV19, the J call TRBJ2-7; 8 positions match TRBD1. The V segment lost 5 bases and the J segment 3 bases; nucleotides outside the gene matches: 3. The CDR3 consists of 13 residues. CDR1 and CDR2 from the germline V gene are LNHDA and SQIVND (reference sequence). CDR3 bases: TGTGCCAGTAGTGGGACAGGACTCTACGAGCAGTACTTC. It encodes CASSGTGLYEQYF.

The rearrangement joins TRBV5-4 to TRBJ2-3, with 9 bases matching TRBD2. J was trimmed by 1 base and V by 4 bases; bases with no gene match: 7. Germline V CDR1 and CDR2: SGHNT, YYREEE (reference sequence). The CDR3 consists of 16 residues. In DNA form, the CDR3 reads TGTGCCAGCAGCCCGGGGTTAGCGGGGGGCACAGATACGCAGTATTTT. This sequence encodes CASSPGLAGGTDTQYF.

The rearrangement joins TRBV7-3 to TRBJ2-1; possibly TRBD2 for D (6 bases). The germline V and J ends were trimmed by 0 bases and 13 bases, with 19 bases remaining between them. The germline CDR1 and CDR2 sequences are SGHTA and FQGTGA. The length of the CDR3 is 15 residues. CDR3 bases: TGTGCCAGCAGCTTAACGGCCGCGGGACCTCCCCCCCAGTTCTTC. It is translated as CASSLTAAGPPPQFF.

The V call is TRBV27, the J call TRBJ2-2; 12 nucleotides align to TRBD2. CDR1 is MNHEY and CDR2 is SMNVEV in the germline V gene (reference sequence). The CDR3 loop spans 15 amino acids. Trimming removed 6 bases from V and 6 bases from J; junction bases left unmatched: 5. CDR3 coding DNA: TGTGCCAGCAGCCGACTAGCGGGAGATGCCGGGGAGCTGTTTTTT. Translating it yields CASSRLAGDAGELFF.

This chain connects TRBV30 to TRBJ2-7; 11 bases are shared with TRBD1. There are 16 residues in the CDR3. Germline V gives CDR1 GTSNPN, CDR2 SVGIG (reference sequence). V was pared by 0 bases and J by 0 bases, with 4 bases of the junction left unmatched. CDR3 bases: TGTGCCTGGAGTGTATCGGGACAGGGGGTCTCCTACGAGCAGTACTTC. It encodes CAWSVSGQGVSYEQYF.

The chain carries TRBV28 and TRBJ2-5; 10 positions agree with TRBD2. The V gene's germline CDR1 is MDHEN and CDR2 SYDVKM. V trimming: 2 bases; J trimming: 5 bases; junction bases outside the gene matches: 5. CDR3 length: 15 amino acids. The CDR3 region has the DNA TGTGCCAGCAGTTTACTAGCGGGAGCTCTCGAGACCCAGTACTTC. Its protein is CASSLLAGALETQYF.